Shown below are 15 T cell receptor beta chains from a single sample sequenced in a study of synovial regulatory T cells in juvenile arthritis. Clones were read by immunoSEQ multiplex PCR, and TCRdb kept only the in-frame ones, dropping some. The sample data list 7,500 to 10,000 clones. Sequenced sample: Treg cells from blood. Subset specified: remaining (HLA-DR-negative) circulating blood Treg cells. Receptors were obtained from a donor aged 2-30 years with juvenile idiopathic arthritis.

The rearrangement links TRBV4-1 to TRBJ1-3. The CDR3 runs 18 residues. The entry carries no DNA sequence. Germline V gene lookup returns CDR1 MGHRA and CDR2 YSYEKL. This CDR3 is CASSQDRAAFNSGNTIYF.

CDR3 in amino acids: CASSIGRVYNEQFF. The V call is TRBV19, the J call TRBJ2-1. The CDR3 spans 14 residues. No DNA was logged. From germline, CDR1 is LNHDA and CDR2 SQIVND (reference sequence).

The rearrangement links TRBV5-1 to TRBJ1-1; the TCRdb call, TRBD1, lacks DNA for checking. There are 14 residues in the CDR3. Only the protein is on record. Germline V gives CDR1 SGHRS, CDR2 YFSETQ. CDR3 loop: CASSYGQGGSGAFF.

The chain is built from TRBV5-1 and TRBJ1-4; the TRBD1 assignment by TCRdb is unverifiable without DNA. Germline CDR1 and CDR2: SGHRS and YFSETQ. This CDR3 is 16 amino acids long. Nucleotide data are not available. The CDR3 sequence is CASSSGTTATNEKLFF.

The chain is built from TRBV18 and TRBJ2-7; the D call from TCRdb, TRBD2, cannot be confirmed without DNA. CDR1 and CDR2 from the germline V gene are KGHSH and LQKENI. This CDR3 comprises 16 residues. The entry carries no DNA sequence. CDR3 loop: CASSLRWGLQSYEQYF.

CDR3: CASSTPWTGKPYEQYF. The chain recombines TRBV19 with TRBJ2-7; TCRdb selects TRBD1, and the lack of DNA leaves this call unchecked. The CDR3 loop spans 16 amino acids. No DNA has been recorded. The germline gives CDR1 LNHDA, CDR2 SQIVND (reference sequence).

The J gene is TRBJ2-5, the V gene TRBV19; without DNA, the TCRdb call of TRBD1 cannot be checked. CDR1 and CDR2 from the germline V gene are LNHDA and SQIVND (reference sequence). This CDR3 has 13 residues. No DNA sequence was recorded. The CDR3 sequence is CATGLTGKETQYF. Together with reference TRBV19 and TRBJ2-5, the CDR3 gives the full variable domain: DGGITQSPKYLFRKEGQNVTLSCEQNLNHDAMYWYRQDPGQGLRLIYYSQIVNDFQKGDIAEGYSVSREKKESFPLTVTSAQKNPTAFYLCATGLTGKETQYFGPGTRLLVL.

The chain uses TRBV6-1 and TRBJ2-7. Per the germline V gene, CDR1 is MNHNS and CDR2 is SASEGT. The length of the CDR3 is 14 residues. No coding sequence is recorded. CDR3 residues: CASRRDGVGHEQYF.

The V gene is TRBV19, the J gene TRBJ2-5; TCRdb indicates TRBD2, and absent DNA this call remains unverified. CDR1 and CDR2 (germline): LNHDA, SQIVND (reference sequence). This CDR3 has 15 residues. The DNA sequence is not available. CDR3 region: CASKLAGGSQETQYF.

This chain joins TRBV11-3 and TRBJ2-2. Germline assignment: CDR1 SGHNT and CDR2 YENEEA. This CDR3 has 11 amino acids. There is no recorded DNA. The CDR3 loop is CASSRTGELFF.

This sequence joins TRBV7-9 and TRBJ2-7; TCRdb picks TRBD1, but there is no DNA to check that call. Germline CDR1 reads SEHNR; CDR2 reads FQNEAQ (reference sequence). The CDR3 is 14 amino acids. The record lacks a DNA sequence. CDR3 region: CASSQSGLTYEQYF.

The chain uses TRBV7-3 and TRBJ2-7; as DNA is missing, the TRBD1 call by TCRdb cannot be tested. The CDR3 extends over 16 amino acids. Only the protein sequence is given. The germline gives CDR1 SGHTA, CDR2 FQGTGA. This CDR3 reads CASSPNRDRTTYEQYF.

This chain's CDR3 is CASRDENYGYTF. This chain uses TRBV6-5 with TRBJ1-2. This CDR3 has 12 residues. DNA for this receptor is not on file. CDR1 and CDR2 (germline): MNHEY, SVGAGI.

The chain carries TRBV23-1 and TRBJ1-3. TRBV23-1 is labeled an ORF, and its function is uncertain. The CDR3 is 15 amino acids. There is no recorded DNA. The CDR3 spells CASSQGPRSGNTIYF.

The chain links TRBV6-6 to TRBJ1-1. This CDR3 region has 14 residues. Nucleotide data are not available. Germline values: CDR1 MNHNY, CDR2 SVGAGI (reference sequence). The CDR3 spells CASSYGFANTEAFF.